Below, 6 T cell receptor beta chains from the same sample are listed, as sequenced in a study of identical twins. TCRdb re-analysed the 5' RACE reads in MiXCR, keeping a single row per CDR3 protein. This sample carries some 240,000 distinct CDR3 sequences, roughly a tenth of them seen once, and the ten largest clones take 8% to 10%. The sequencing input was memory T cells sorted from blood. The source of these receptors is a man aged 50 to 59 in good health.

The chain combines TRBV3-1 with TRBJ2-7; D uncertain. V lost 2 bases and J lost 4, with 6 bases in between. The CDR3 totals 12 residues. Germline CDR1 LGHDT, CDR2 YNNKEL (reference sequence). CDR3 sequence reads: CASSQMGYEQYF. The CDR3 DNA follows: TGTGCCAGCAGCCAAATGGGTTACGAGCAGTACTTC.

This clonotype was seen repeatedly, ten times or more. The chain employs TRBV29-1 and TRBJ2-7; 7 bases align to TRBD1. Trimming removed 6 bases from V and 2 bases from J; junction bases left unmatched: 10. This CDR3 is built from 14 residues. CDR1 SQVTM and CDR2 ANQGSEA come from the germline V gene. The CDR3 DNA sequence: TGCAGCGTACTTATCGAACAGGGGCCCTACGAGCAGTACTTC. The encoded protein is CSVLIEQGPYEQYF.

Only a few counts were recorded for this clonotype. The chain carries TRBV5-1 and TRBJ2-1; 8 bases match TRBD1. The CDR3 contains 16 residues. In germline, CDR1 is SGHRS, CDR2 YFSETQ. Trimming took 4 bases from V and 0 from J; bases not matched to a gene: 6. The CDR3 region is CASSPTGGLSYNEQFF. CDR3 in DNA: TGCGCCAGCAGCCCTACAGGGGGTCTCTCCTACAATGAGCAGTTCTTC.

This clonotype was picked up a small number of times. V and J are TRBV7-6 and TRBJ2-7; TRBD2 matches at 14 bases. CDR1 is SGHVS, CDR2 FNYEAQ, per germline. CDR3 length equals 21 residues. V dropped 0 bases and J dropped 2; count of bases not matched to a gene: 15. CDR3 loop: CASSLAPPGLAGAVGPYEQYF. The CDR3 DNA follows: TGTGCCAGCAGCTTAGCGCCGCCGGGACTAGCGGGAGCTGTGGGCCCCTACGAGCAGTACTTC.

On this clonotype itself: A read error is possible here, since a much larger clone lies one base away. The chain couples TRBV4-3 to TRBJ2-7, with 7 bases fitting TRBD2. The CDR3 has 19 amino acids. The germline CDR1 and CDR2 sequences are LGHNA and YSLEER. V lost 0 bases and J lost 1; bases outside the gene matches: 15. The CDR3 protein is CASSQDLPPSGLGSYEQYF. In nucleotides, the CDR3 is TGCGCCAGCAGCCAAGATCTCCCCCCTAGCGGCCTGGGTTCCTACGAGCAGTACTTC.

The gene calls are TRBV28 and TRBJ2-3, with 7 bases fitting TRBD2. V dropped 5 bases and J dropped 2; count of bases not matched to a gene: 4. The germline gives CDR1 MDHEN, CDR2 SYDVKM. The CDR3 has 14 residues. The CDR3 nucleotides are TGTGCCAGCAGTAGCGGGGAGACCACAGATACGCAGTATTTT. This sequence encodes CASSSGETTDTQYF.